This TCR beta chain was recovered during a study of blood T cell repertoires in COVID-19. Each recovered donor of Cohort 3 presented with two negative PCRs, clearance, or symptom resolution. The CDR3 consists of 15 residues. CDR1 MNHEY and CDR2 SVGAGI come from the germline V gene. V was clipped by 2 bases and J by 6 bases; unmatched bases: 7. Profiled with immunoSEQ multiplex PCR; TCRdb holds only in-frame clones, not every one. The repertoire holds roughly 360,000 clones, with roughly four fifths as singletons. The TCR was taken from a woman in her forties or fifties who had recovered from COVID-19. Source material: PBMCs or T cells enriched from blood (not recorded which). The V call is TRBV6-5, the J call TRBJ2-7; 10 bases agree with TRBD2. This CDR3 is CASSYRGLAATEQYF. The CDR3 region has the DNA TGTGCCAGCAGTTACAGAGGACTAGCGGCGACCGAGCAGTACTTC.